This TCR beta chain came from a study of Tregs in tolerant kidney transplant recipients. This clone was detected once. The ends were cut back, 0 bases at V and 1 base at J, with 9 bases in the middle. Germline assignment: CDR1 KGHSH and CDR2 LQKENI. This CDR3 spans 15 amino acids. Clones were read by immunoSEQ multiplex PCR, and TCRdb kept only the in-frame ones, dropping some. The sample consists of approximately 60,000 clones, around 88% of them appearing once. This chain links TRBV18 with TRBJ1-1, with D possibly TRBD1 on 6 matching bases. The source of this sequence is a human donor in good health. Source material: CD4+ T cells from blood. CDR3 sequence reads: CASSPPPGANTEAFF. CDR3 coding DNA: TGTGCCAGCTCACCACCGCCGGGGGCGAACACTGAAGCTTTCTTT.